The TCR beta chain under discussion was sequenced for a study of early T cells in non-severe SARS-CoV-2 infection. Study-wide background: Alpha and beta chains were unpaired, from unsorted whole-blood bulk RNA.

V lost 3 bases, J lost 7 bases, and 10 bases lay in between. Germline V gives CDR1 SGHTA, CDR2 FQGNSA. The CDR3 has 12 residues. This clonotype has more than one count but fewer than ten. Individual cDNA molecules received unique molecular identifiers during library preparation. TCRdb passed the 5' RACE reads through MiXCR, listing each CDR3 protein once. The sample has around 70,000 distinct CDR3 sequences; 9.1% are singletons. The sample comprised whole blood. The V gene is TRBV7-2, the J gene TRBJ2-7; D not certain. The TCR was taken from an adult who was a healthcare worker with PCR-confirmed SARS-CoV-2 infection or an uninfected control (not recorded which). CDR3 sequence: CASSFGYEEQYF. The DNA of the CDR3 is TGTGCCAGCAGCTTTGGGTATGAGGAGCAGTACTTC.